This T cell receptor (beta chain) originates from a study of cytomegalovirus exposure and HLA in healthy donors. General study points: Immune exposure information comprised only CMV serostatus. The study listed 164 cytomegalovirus-associated TCR beta chains. Among CMV-associated TCR beta chains, most appeared HLA-restricted in a later analysis.

V gave up 1 base and J gave up 3 bases, with 10 bases separating them. The CDR3 sequence is 15 residues long. CDR1 and CDR2 (germline): SGHNT, YENEEA. About this clone: Antigen: not known.

PCR primers comprised 60 Vbeta and 13 Jbeta primers. TCRdb keeps only in-frame clones here, not all; method: immunoSEQ multiplex PCR. This table has some 100,000 clones, around 79% appearing once. The chain recombines TRBV11-3 with TRBJ1-3; D gene ambiguous. The TCR originated in a woman in her forties in good health and CMV-seropositive. Sequencing was performed on PBMCs. The CDR3 nucleotides are TGTGCCAGCAGCTTAGGCGCAACTATTGGAAACACCATATATTTT. Its protein product is CASSLGATIGNTIYF. Filled out from reference TRBV11-3 and TRBJ1-3, the complete variable domain reads EAGVVQSPRYKIIEKKQPVAFWCNPISGHNTLYWYLQNLGQGPELLIRYENEEAVDDSQLPKDRFSAERLKGVDSTLKIQPAELGDSAVYLCASSLGATIGNTIYFGEGSWLTVV.